This T cell receptor beta chain stems from a study of blood T cell repertoires in COVID-19. Study-wide background: Sources were T cells, B-cell-depleted T cells, or PBMCs; the material itself was cDNA or gDNA.

Assay: immunoSEQ multiplex PCR; the TCRdb copy retains only in-frame clones and omits some. The table records around 200,000 clones, around 90% of them present only once. The age range of participants was roughly 18 to 90 years, with residence in under 30 US areas. Sequences were obtained from PBMCs or T cells enriched from blood (not recorded which). This receptor was taken from a man aged 30 to 39 who had recovered from COVID-19.

CDR3 loop: CASSPRETYEQYF. The CDR3, as DNA: TGTGCCAGCAGCCCCAGGGAAACCTACGAGCAGTACTTC. The rearrangement links TRBV7-2 to TRBJ2-7; weak D call: TRBD1 (5 bases). The V gene lost 5 bases and the J gene lost 2 bases, with 10 bases spanning the gap. This CDR3 is built from 13 residues. CDR1 SGHTA and CDR2 FQGNSA come from the germline V gene.